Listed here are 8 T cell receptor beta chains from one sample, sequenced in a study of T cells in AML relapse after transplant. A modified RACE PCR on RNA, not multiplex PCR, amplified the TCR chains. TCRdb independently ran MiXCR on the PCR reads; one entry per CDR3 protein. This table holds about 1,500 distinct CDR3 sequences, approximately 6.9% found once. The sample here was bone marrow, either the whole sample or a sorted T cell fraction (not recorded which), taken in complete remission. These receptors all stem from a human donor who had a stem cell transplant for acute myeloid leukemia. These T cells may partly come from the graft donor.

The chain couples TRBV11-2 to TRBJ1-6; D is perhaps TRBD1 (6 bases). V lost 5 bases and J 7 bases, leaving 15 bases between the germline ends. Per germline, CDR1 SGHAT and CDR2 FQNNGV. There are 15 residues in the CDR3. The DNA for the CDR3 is TGTGCCAGCAGCCCTCAGCAGGGGTTAAATTCACCCCTCCACTTT. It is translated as CASSPQQGLNSPLHF.

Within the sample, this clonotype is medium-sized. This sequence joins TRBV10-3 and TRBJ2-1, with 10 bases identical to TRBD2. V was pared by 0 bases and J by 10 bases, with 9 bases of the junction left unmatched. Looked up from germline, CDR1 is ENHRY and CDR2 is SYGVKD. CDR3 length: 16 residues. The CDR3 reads CAISESPTSGMGEQFF. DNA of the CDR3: TGTGCCATCAGTGAGTCCCCCACTAGCGGGATGGGGGAGCAGTTCTTC.

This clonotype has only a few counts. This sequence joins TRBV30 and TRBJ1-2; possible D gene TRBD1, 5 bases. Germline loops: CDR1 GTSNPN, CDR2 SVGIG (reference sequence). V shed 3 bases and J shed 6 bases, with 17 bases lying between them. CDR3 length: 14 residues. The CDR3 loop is CAWRDPAREHGYTF. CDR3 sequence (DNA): TGTGCCTGGAGAGACCCCGCCAGGGAGCATGGCTACACCTTC.

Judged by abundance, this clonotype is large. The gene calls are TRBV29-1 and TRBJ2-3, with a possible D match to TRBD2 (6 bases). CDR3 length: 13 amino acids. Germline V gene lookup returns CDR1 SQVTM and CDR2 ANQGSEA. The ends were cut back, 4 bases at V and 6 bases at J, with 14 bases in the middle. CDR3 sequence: CSVAELAGDTQYF. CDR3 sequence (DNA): TGCAGCGTTGCAGAACTAGCTGGTGATACGCAGTATTTT.

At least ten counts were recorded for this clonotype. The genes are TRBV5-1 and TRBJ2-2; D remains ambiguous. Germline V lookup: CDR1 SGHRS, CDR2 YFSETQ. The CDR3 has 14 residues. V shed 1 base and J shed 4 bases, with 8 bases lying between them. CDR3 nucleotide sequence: TGCGCCAGCAGCTTGAATTCTCTCACCGGGGAGCTGTTTTTT. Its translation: CASSLNSLTGELFF.

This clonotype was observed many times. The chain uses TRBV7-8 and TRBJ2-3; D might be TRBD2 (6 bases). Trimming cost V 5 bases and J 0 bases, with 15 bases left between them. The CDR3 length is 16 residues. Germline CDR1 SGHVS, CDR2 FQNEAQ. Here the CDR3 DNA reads TGTGCCAGCAGCCGAACGGGGGATGTGAGCACAGATACGCAGTATTTT. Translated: CASSRTGDVSTDTQYF.

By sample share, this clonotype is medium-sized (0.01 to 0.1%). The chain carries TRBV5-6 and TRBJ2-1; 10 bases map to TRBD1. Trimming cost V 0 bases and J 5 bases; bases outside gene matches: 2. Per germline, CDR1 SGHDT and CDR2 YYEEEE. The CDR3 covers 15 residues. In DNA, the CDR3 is TGTGCCAGCAGCTTGGCGGGACAGGGGAACAATGAGCAGTTCTTC. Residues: CASSLAGQGNNEQFF.

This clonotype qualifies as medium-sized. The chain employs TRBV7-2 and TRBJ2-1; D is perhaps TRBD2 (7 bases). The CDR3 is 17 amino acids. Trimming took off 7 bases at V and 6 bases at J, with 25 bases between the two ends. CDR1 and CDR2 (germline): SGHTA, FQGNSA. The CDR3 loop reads CASTILGGAGRRNEQFF. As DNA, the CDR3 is TGTGCCAGCACCATATTAGGGGGAGCGGGAAGGCGCAATGAGCAGTTCTTC.